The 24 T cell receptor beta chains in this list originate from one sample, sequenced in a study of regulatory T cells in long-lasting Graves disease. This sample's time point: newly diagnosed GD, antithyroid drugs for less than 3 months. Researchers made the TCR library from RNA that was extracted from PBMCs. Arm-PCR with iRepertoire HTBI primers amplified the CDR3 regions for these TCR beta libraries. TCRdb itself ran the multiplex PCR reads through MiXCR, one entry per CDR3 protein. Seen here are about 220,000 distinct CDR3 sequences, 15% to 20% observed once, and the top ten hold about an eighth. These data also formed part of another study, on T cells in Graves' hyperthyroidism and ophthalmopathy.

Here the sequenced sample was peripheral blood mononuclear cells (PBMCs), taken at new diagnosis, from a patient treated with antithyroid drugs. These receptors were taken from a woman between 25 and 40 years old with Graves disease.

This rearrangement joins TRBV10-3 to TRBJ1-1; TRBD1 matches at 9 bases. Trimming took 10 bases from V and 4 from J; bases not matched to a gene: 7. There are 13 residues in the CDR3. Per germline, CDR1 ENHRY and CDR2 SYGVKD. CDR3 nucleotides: TGTGCCACCGAACAGGGGGCAAGCACTGAAGCTTTCTTT. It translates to CATEQGASTEAFF.

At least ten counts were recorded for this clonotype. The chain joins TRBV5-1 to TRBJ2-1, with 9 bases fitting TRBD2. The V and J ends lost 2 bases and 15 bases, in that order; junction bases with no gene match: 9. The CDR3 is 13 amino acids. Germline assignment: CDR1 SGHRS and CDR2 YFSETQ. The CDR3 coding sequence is TGCGCCAGCAGCTTTCCGGGACTAGCCGTATGGTTCTTC. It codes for CASSFPGLAVWFF.

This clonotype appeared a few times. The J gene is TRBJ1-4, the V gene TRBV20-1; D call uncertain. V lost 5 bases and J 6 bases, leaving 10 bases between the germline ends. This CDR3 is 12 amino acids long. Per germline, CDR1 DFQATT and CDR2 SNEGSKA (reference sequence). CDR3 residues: CSARVTYEKLFF. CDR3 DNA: TGCAGTGCTCGGGTCACGTATGAAAAACTGTTTTTT.

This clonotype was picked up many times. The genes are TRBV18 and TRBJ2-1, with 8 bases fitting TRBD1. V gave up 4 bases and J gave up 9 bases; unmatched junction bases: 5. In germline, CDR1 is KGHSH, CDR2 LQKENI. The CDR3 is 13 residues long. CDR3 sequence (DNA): TGTGCCAGCTCACTACGGACAGGGCCTGAGCAGTTCTTC. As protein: CASSLRTGPEQFF.

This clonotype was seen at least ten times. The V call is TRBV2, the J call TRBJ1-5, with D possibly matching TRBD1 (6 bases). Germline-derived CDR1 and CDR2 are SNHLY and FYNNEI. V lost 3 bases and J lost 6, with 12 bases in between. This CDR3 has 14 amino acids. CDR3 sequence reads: CASSDGGRPQPQHF. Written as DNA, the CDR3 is TGTGCCAGCAGTGACGGGGGCAGGCCTCAGCCCCAGCATTTT. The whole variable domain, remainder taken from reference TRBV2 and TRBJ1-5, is EPEVTQTPSHQVTQMGQEVILRCVPISNHLYFYWYRQILGQKVEFLVSFYNNEISEKSEIFDDQFSVERPDGSNFTLKIRSTKLEDSAMYFCASSDGGRPQPQHFGDGTRLSIL.

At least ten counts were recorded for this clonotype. The CDR3 coding sequence is TGTGCCAGCAACCCCTGGCAGTCCTCTGGAAACACCATATATTTT. It codes for CASNPWQSSGNTIYF. The chain is built from TRBV12-3 or TRBV12-4 and TRBJ1-3; D remains ambiguous. The V end lost 7 bases, the J end lost 0 bases, and 13 bases lay between the germline ends. This CDR3 contains 15 residues.

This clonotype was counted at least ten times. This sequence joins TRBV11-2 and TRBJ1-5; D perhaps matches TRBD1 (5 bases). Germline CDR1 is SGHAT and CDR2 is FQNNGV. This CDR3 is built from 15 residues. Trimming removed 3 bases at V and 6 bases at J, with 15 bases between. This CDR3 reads CASSFVFPGGQPQHF. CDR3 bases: TGTGCCAGCAGCTTCGTATTTCCCGGGGGTCAGCCCCAGCATTTT.

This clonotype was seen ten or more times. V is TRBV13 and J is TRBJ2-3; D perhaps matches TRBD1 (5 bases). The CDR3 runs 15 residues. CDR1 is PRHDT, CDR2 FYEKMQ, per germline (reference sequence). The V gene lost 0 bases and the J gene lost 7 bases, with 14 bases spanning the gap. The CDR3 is CASSLGLQAAHTQYF. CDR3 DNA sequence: TGTGCCAGCAGCTTAGGCCTACAGGCGGCGCATACGCAGTATTTT. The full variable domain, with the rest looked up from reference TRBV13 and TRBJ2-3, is AAGVIQSPRHLIKEKRETATLKCYPIPRHDTVYWYQQGPGQDPQFLISFYEKMQSDKGSIPDRFSAQQFSDYHSELNMSSLELGDSALYFCASSLGLQAAHTQYFGPGTRLTVL.

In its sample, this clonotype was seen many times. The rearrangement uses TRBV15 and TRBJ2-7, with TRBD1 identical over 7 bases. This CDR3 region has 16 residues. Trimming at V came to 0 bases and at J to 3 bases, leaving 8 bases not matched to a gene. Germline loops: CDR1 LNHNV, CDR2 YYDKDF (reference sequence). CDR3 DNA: TGTGCCACCAGCAGAGACCTTGAAACAGGGGACTACGAGCAGTACTTC. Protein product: CATSRDLETGDYEQYF.

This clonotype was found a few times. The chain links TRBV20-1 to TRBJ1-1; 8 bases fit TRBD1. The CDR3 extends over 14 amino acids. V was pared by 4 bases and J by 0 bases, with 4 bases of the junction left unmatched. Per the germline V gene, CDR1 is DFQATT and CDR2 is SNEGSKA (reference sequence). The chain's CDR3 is CSAKRTGMNTEAFF. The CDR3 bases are TGCAGTGCTAAAAGGACAGGGATGAACACTGAAGCTTTCTTT.

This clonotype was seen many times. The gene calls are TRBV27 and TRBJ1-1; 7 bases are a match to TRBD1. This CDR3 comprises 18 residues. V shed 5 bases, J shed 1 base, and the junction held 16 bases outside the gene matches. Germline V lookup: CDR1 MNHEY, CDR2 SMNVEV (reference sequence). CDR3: CASSRGPWSGGGNTEAFF. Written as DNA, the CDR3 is TGTGCCAGCAGTCGTGGCCCCTGGTCAGGGGGGGGGAACACTGAAGCTTTCTTT.

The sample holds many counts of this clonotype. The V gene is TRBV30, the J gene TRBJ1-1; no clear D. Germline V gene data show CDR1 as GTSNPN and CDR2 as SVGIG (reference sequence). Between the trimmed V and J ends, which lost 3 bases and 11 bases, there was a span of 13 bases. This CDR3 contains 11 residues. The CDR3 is CAWSPSHAAFF. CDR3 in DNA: TGTGCCTGGAGCCCGTCCCACGCGGCTTTCTTT.

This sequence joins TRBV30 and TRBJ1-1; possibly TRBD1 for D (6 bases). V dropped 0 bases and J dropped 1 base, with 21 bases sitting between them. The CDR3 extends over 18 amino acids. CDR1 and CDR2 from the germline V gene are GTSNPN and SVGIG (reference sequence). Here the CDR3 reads CAWSVPGTRSTENTEAFF. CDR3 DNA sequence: TGTGCCTGGAGTGTACCCGGGACACGGTCTACGGAGAACACTGAAGCTTTCTTT.

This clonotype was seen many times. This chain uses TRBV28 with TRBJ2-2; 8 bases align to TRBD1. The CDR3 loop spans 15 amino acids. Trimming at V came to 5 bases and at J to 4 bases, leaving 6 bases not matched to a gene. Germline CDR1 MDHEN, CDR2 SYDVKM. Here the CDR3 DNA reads TGTGCCAGCAGTGCATACAGGGGGAGCACCGGGGAGCTGTTTTTT. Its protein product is CASSAYRGSTGELFF.

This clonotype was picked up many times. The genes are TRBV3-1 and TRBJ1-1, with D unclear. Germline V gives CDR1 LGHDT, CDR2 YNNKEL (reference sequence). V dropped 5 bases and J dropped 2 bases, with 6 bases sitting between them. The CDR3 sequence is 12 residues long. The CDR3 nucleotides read TGTGCCAGCAGCGGACCCAACACTGAAGCTTTCTTT. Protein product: CASSGPNTEAFF.

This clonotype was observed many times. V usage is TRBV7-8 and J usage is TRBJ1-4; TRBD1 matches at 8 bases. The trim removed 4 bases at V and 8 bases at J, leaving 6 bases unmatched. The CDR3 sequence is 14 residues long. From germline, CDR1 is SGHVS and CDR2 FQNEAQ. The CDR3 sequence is CASSSGQVGEKLFF. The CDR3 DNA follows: TGTGCCAGCAGCTCGGGACAGGTCGGGGAAAAACTGTTTTTT.

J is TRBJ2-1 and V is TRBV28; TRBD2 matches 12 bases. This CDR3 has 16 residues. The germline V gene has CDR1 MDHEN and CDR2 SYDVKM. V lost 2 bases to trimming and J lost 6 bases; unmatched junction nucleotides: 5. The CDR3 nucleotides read TGTGCCAGCAGTTTAACGGGACTAGCGGGCCGCAATGAGCAGTTCTTC. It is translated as CASSLTGLAGRNEQFF.

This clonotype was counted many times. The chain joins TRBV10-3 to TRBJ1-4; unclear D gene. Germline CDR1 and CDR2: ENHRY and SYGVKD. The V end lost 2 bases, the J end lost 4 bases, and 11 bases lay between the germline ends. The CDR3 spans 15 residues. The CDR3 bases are TGTGCCATCAGTGAGAGTGTCCAGCGTAATGAAAAACTGTTTTTT. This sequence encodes CAISESVQRNEKLFF.

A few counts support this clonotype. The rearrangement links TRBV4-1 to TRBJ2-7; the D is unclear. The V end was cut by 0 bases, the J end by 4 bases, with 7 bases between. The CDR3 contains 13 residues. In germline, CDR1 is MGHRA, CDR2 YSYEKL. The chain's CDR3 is CASSQEKRYEQYF. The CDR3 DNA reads TGCGCCAGCAGCCAAGAAAAAAGATACGAGCAGTACTTC.

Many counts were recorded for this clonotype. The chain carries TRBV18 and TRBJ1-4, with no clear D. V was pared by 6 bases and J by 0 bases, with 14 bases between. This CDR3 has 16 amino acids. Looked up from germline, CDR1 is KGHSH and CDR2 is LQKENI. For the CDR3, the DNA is TGTGCCAGCTCCCTCGTGGCGTGGGCAACTAATGAAAAACTGTTTTTT. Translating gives CASSLVAWATNEKLFF.

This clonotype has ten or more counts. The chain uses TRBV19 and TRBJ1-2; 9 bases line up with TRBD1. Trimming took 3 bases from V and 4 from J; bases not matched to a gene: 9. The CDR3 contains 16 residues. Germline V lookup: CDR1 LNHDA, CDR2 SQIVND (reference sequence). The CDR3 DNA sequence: TGTGCCAGTAGTATTCCCAACCGACAGGGGGGCTATGGCTACACCTTC. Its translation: CASSIPNRQGGYGYTF.

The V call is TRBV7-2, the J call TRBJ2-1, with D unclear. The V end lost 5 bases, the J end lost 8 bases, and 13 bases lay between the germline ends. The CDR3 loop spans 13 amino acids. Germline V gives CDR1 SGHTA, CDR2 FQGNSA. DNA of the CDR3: TGTGCCAGCAGCCCCGCCCGGAAACATGAGCAGTTCTTC. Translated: CASSPARKHEQFF. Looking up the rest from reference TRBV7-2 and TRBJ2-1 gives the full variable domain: GAGVSQSPSNKVTEKGKDVELRCDPISGHTALYWYRQSLGQGLEFLIYFQGNSAPDKSGLPSDRFSAERTGGSVSTLTIQRTQQEDSAVYLCASSPARKHEQFFGPGTRLTVL.

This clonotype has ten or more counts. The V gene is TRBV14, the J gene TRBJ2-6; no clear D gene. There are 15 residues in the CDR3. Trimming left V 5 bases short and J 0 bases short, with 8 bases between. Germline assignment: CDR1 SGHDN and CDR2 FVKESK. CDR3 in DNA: TGTGCCAGCAGCTTTGACTTCTCTGGGGCCAACGTCCTGACTTTC. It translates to CASSFDFSGANVLTF.

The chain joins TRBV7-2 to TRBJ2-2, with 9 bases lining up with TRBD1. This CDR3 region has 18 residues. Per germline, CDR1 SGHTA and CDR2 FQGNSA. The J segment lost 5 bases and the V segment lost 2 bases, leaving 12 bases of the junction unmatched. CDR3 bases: TGTGCCAGCAGCTTAACGGCTGGACAGGGGTCTAGAACCGGGGAGCTGTTTTTT. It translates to CASSLTAGQGSRTGELFF.